This passage covers 18 T cell receptor beta chains from one sample sequenced in a study of CD8+ T cells in alopecia areata. Extracted RNA was reverse transcribed into cDNA, the sequencing template. Profiled with immunoSEQ multiplex PCR; TCRdb holds only in-frame clones, not every one. The sample has 140,000 or so clones, 62% seen once. The sequenced sample consisted of CD8+ T cells sorted from blood. The receptors come from a human donor in good health.

Points on this clone: Other nucleotide sequences in the sample specify the same CDR3. The chain joins TRBV20-1 to TRBJ2-1; tentative D call: TRBD2 (6 bases). Trimming pared 5 bases from V and 6 bases from J, leaving 8 bases between. Germline CDR1 reads DFQATT; CDR2 reads SNEGSKA (reference sequence). The CDR3 runs 11 residues. The CDR3 region has the DNA TGCAGTGCTCCGGAGGGCAATGAGCAGTTCTTC. It is translated as CSAPEGNEQFF.

The rearrangement links TRBV29-1 to TRBJ1-2, with D hard to call. The ends were cut back, 3 bases at V and 6 bases at J, with 5 bases in the middle. The CDR3 covers 10 residues. Germline V lookup: CDR1 SQVTM, CDR2 ANQGSEA. The CDR3 nucleotides are TGCAGCGTTGATTTGGATGGCTACACCTTC. Amino acids: CSVDLDGYTF.

This chain links TRBV2 with TRBJ2-3, with 12 nucleotides matching TRBD2. V dropped 6 bases and J dropped 1; count of bases not matched to a gene: 5. CDR3 size: 16 residues. Germline CDR1 is SNHLY and CDR2 is FYNNEI. As DNA, the CDR3 is TGTGCCAGCAGCGCAGGACTAGCGGGGCGCACAGATACGCAGTATTTT. It codes for CASSAGLAGRTDTQYF.

This clone has only a few counts. This rearrangement joins TRBV6-5 to TRBJ2-3; TRBD1 matches at 9 bases. The ends lost 8 bases at V and 5 bases at J; junction bases unmatched: 11. This CDR3 spans 15 amino acids. The germline CDR1 and CDR2 sequences are MNHEY and SVGAGI. The DNA for the CDR3 is TGTGCCAGCGGGATCGGGACAGGGTCCGGAGATACGCAGTATTTT. This codes for CASGIGTGSGDTQYF.

The V gene is TRBV19, the J gene TRBJ2-7; 10 nucleotides line up with TRBD2. The CDR3 contains 15 residues. V trimming: 5 bases; J trimming: 3 bases; junction bases outside the gene matches: 7. The germline V gene has CDR1 LNHDA and CDR2 SQIVND (reference sequence). The CDR3 loop reads CASSLETSGLYEQYF. CDR3 in DNA: TGTGCCAGTAGTCTCGAGACTAGCGGGCTCTACGAGCAGTACTTC.

The chain recombines TRBV9 with TRBJ2-5; D possibly uses TRBD1 or TRBD2 (5 bases each). V gave up 7 bases and J gave up 5 bases, with 15 bases separating them. Per germline, CDR1 SGDLS and CDR2 YYNGEE. This CDR3 has 13 residues. In nucleotides, the CDR3 is TGTGCCAGCTCTGAGGGGCGTGGGGAGACCCAGTACTTC. Its protein is CASSEGRGETQYF. The full variable domain, its missing parts supplied by reference TRBV9 and TRBJ2-5, is DSGVTQTPKHLITATGQRVTLRCSPRSGDLSVYWYQQSLDQGLQFLIQYYNGEERAKGNILERFSAQQFPDLHSELNLSSLELGDSALYFCASSEGRGETQYFGPGTRLLVL.

The V call is TRBV27, the J call TRBJ1-1; TRBD1 matches at 9 bases. The CDR3 is 14 residues long. Germline CDR1 and CDR2: MNHEY and SMNVEV (reference sequence). Germline trimming cut 6 bases from V and 5 bases from J; bases unmatched to any gene: 7. The CDR3 sequence is CASRSGTGWTEAFF. CDR3 in DNA: TGTGCCAGCAGATCCGGGACAGGGTGGACTGAAGCTTTCTTT.

The chain uses TRBV29-1 and TRBJ2-6, with a tentative D call TRBD1 (5 bases). This CDR3 is built from 22 residues. V was trimmed by 3 bases and J by 0 bases, leaving 30 bases between them. Looked up from germline, CDR1 is SQVTM and CDR2 is ANQGSEA. CDR3 bases: TGCAGCGTTGAGGAAGGAGCCCCGCGCGACAGCGCAGACCCCTCTGGGGCCAACGTCCTGACTTTC. It yields the protein CSVEEGAPRDSADPSGANVLTF.

A few counts support this clone. V is TRBV4-2 and J is TRBJ2-5; unclear D gene. Germline V gives CDR1 LGHNA, CDR2 YNFKEQ. With 5 bases removed from V and 11 bases from J, the gap between germline ends came to 15 bases. The CDR3 sequence is 12 residues long. CDR3: CASSTGSTLQYF. The CDR3 DNA is TGTGCCAGCAGCACCGGCAGCACGCTTCAGTACTTC.

The CDR3 DNA reads as TGCGCCAGCAGTTCACGGCCCTGGAGCTACGAGCAGTACTTC. Its translation: CASSSRPWSYEQYF. The chain couples TRBV5-1 to TRBJ2-7; no reliable D call. Trimming cost V 5 bases and J 3 bases, with 15 bases left between them. The CDR3 covers 14 residues. Looked up from germline, CDR1 is SGHRS and CDR2 is YFSETQ.

This clone has only a few counts. The chain is built from TRBV13 and TRBJ2-4; 7 bases line up with TRBD2. This CDR3 region has 13 residues. Germline V gene data show CDR1 as PRHDT and CDR2 as FYEKMQ (reference sequence). V trimming: 6 bases; J trimming: 4 bases; junction bases outside the gene matches: 3. CDR3 sequence reads: CASRAGEKNIQYF. DNA for the CDR3: TGTGCCAGCAGGGCGGGAGAAAAAAACATTCAGTACTTC.

This sequence joins TRBV27 and TRBJ2-1; D possibly uses TRBD1 or TRBD2 (7 bases each). CDR3 size: 14 residues. The germline V gene has CDR1 MNHEY and CDR2 SMNVEV (reference sequence). The germline V and J ends were trimmed by 8 bases and 8 bases, with 19 bases remaining between them. CDR3 bases: TGTGCCAGCGGGAGGGGGCTCAGTGGCGATGAGCAGTTCTTC. Translated, it gives CASGRGLSGDEQFF.

The chain uses TRBV20-1 and TRBJ1-1; D unresolved. This CDR3 has 10 amino acids. V lost 3 bases and J 8 bases, leaving 7 bases between the germline ends. Germline V CDR1 and CDR2: DFQATT, SNEGSKA (reference sequence). CDR3 region: CSASGPEAFF. CDR3 in DNA: TGCAGTGCTAGTGGGCCGGAAGCTTTCTTT.

The rearrangement uses TRBV27 and TRBJ2-1; the match to TRBD2 covers 10 bases. The CDR3 sequence is 16 residues long. V lost 5 bases, J lost 4 bases, and 8 bases stayed unmatched. From germline, CDR1 is MNHEY and CDR2 SMNVEV (reference sequence). The CDR3, as DNA: TGTGCCAGCAGTCCCCTAAAGCGGGAGGGTTACAATGAGCAGTTCTTC. This translates into CASSPLKREGYNEQFF.

This clone was detected a few times. This chain joins TRBV14 and TRBJ1-4; D not certain. CDR3 length equals 12 residues. V lost 1 base to trimming and J lost 8 bases, with 5 bases between them. Germline CDR1 reads SGHDN; CDR2 reads FVKESK. The CDR3 region is CASSQVWEKLFF. The DNA for the CDR3 is TGTGCCAGCAGCCAAGTCTGGGAAAAACTGTTTTTT.

This clone occurred a few times. The chain recombines TRBV7-7 with TRBJ2-6; no clear D gene. V was clipped by 1 base and J by 0 bases, with 4 bases between them. The germline V gene has CDR1 SSHAT and CDR2 FNYEAQ (reference sequence). This CDR3 comprises 15 residues. The CDR3 DNA follows: TGTGCCAGCAGCTTAGGGGGCTCTGGGGCCAACGTCCTGACTTTC. It is translated as CASSLGGSGANVLTF.

The chain recombines TRBV9 with TRBJ2-7; no clear D. Between the trimmed V and J ends, which lost 0 bases and 3 bases, there was a span of 13 bases. This CDR3 has 15 amino acids. Germline lookup yields CDR1 SGDLS and CDR2 YYNGEE. CDR3 DNA sequence: TGTGCCAGCAGCGTAGGAGACGGCGCGAACTACGAGCAGTACTTC. This gives the protein CASSVGDGANYEQYF.

The rearrangement links TRBV5-8 to TRBJ2-1, with D perhaps given as TRBD1 or TRBD2 (5 bases each). Looked up from germline, CDR1 is SGHTS and CDR2 is YDEGEE. The CDR3 extends over 13 amino acids. The V and J ends lost 3 bases and 9 bases respectively, with 13 bases between them. Here the CDR3 DNA reads TGTGCCAGCAGCTGGGGCGGGTCCGGTGAGCAGTTCTTC. It encodes CASSWGGSGEQFF.